The 7 T cell receptor beta chains below all came from one sample that was sequenced in a study of T cells in Graves' hyperthyroidism and ophthalmopathy. Template material for amplifying TCR beta CDR3 regions consisted of RNA transcripts. The HTBI primer set served for first-round RT-PCR of the TCR CDR3. TCRdb ran MiXCR on the multiplex PCR reads and lists one entry per CDR3 protein. The sample yields about 560,000 distinct CDR3 sequences, around 15% seen once. The sequenced sample consisted of blood. The receptors come from a woman under 30 with Graves' hyperthyroidism.

This clonotype was seen ten or more times. This sequence joins TRBV20-1 and TRBJ1-2, with D maybe TRBD1 (6 bases). The CDR3 totals 14 residues. V lost 0 bases to trimming and J lost 6 bases, with 14 bases between them. Germline V gene data show CDR1 as DFQATT and CDR2 as SNEGSKA (reference sequence). The CDR3 DNA follows: TGCAGTGCTAGAGATCACAGGGATTCGGATGGCTACACCTTC. The encoded protein is CSARDHRDSDGYTF.

This chain uses TRBV5-1 with TRBJ2-1; 9 bases map to TRBD2. V shed 0 bases, J shed 7 bases, and the junction held 20 bases outside the gene matches. This CDR3 has 20 residues. Per germline, CDR1 SGHRS and CDR2 YFSETQ. The CDR3 DNA reads TGCGCCAGCAGCTTGGAGGGGGGTGATTTTTATAGCGGGGGCAGGAATGAGCAGTTCTTC. Protein: CASSLEGGDFYSGGRNEQFF.

Points on this clonotype: This may arise from a read error, as a much more abundant clone is one base away. V is TRBV7-8 and J is TRBJ2-1, with 9 bases fitting TRBD2. Germline CDR1 SGHVS, CDR2 FQNEAQ. This CDR3 region has 19 residues. CDR3 loop: CAGSLRYLAGKSSYNEQFF. The CDR3 DNA reads as TGTGCCGGCAGCTTACGGTACCTAGCGGGGAAAAGCTCCTACAATGAGCAGTTCTTC.

In this sample, this clonotype turned up many times. The chain carries TRBV7-2 and TRBJ2-7; D possibly matches TRBD1 or TRBD2 (5 bases each). V lost 0 bases to trimming and J lost 2 bases, with 5 bases between them. CDR3 size: 13 residues. The V gene's germline CDR1 is SGHTA and CDR2 FQGNSA. As DNA, the CDR3 is TGTGCCAGCAGCTTAGCGGGGGCCTACGAGCAGTACTTC. This translates into CASSLAGAYEQYF. Drawing the rest from reference TRBV7-2 and TRBJ2-7, the complete variable domain is GAGVSQSPSNKVTEKGKDVELRCDPISGHTALYWYRQSLGQGLEFLIYFQGNSAPDKSGLPSDRFSAERTGGSVSTLTIQRTQQEDSAVYLCASSLAGAYEQYFGPGTRLTVT.

At least ten counts were recorded for this clonotype. The rearrangement joins TRBV28 to TRBJ2-7; D may be TRBD1 (5 bases). This CDR3 has 13 amino acids. The germline V gene encodes CDR1 MDHEN and CDR2 SYDVKM. The V end lost 6 bases, the J end lost 7 bases, and 16 bases lay between the germline ends. CDR3 in amino acids: CASSLNLREEQYF. As DNA, the CDR3 is TGTGCCAGCAGCTTAAACCTCAGGGAAGAGCAGTACTTC.

This clonotype was observed at least ten times. The chain employs TRBV2 and TRBJ2-7; TRBD2 matches at 7 bases. CDR1 SNHLY and CDR2 FYNNEI come from the germline V gene. The CDR3 runs to 12 residues. Trimming removed 8 bases from V and 4 bases from J; junction bases left unmatched: 5. Here the CDR3 DNA reads TGTGCCAGCTTTCGGGGGGAGTACGAGCAGTACTTC. Its translation is CASFRGEYEQYF.

The chain couples TRBV18 to TRBJ1-1; 9 positions match TRBD1. The trim removed 1 base at V and 6 bases at J, leaving 6 bases unmatched. The CDR3 runs 15 residues. Per germline, CDR1 KGHSH and CDR2 LQKENI. In DNA, the CDR3 is TGTGCCAGCTCACCACTCTGGACAGGGGAGGCTGAAGCTTTCTTT. It yields the protein CASSPLWTGEAEAFF.